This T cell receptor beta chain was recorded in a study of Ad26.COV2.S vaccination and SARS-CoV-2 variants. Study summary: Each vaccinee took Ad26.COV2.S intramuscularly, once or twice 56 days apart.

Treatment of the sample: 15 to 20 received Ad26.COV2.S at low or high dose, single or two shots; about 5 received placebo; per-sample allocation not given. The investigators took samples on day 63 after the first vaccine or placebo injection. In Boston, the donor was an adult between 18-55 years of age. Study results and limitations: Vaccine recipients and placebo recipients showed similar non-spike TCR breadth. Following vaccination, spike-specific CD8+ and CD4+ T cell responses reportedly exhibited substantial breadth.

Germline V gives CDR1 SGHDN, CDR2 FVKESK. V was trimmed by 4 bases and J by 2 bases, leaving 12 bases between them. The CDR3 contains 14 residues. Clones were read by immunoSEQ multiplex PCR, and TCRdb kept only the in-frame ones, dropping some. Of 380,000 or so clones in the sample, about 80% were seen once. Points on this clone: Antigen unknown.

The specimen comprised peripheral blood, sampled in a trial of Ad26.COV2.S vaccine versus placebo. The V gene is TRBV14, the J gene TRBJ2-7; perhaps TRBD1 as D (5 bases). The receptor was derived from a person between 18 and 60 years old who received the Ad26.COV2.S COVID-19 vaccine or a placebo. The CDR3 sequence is CASSRPTVPYEQYF. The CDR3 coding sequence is TGTGCCAGCAGCCGGCCGACAGTACCCTACGAGCAGTACTTC.